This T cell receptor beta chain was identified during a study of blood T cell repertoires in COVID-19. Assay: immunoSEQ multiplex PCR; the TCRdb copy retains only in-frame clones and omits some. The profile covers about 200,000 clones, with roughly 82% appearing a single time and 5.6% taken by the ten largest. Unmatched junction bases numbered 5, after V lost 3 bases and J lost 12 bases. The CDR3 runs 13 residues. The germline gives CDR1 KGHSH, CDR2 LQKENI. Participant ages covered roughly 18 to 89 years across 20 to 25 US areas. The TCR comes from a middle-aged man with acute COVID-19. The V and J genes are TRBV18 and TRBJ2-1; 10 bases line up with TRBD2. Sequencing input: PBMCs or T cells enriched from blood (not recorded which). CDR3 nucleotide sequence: TGTGCCAGCTCACCCTGGACTAGCGGTGGGCAGTTCTTC. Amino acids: CASSPWTSGGQFF.